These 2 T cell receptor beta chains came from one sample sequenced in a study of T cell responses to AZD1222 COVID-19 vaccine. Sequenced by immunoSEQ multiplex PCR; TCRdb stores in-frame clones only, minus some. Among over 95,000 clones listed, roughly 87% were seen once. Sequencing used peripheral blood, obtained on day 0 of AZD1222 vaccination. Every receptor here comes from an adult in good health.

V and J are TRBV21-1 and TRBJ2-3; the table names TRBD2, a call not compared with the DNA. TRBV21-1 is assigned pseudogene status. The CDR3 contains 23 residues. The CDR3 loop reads CASSKGGHPIELAGVGGTDTQYF. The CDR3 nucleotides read TGTGCCAGCAGCAAAGGAGGCCACCCGATCGAACTAGCGGGAGTTGGAGGCACAGATACGCAGTATTTT.

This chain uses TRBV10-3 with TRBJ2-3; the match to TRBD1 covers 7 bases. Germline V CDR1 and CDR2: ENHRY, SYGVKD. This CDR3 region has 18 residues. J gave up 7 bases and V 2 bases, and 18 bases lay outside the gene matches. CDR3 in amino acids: CAISEASQTGKGRNTQYF. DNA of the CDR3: TGTGCCATCAGTGAGGCCTCACAGACAGGGAAAGGCAGAAATACGCAGTATTTT.